These 13 T cell receptor beta chains were sequenced from one sample in a study of blood T cell repertoires in COVID-19 (TCRdb year 2020). Receptor amplification or capture employed the immunoSEQ multiplex PCR assay. TCRdb mirrors the immuneACCESS table, restricted to in-frame sequences. Some clones are absent from its copies; in checked studies, under half trace to an unresolved V gene, and the reason for the others is unknown. The sample table shows 200,000 or so clones, and around 82% are seen once. The biggest ten clones account for about 2.1% of the sample. The sample taken for sequencing was peripheral blood. The receptors shown here come from an older woman with acute or convalescent COVID-19.

Note on this clone: The same CDR3 can be traced to other DNA sequences in this sample. The chain combines TRBV19 with TRBJ1-2; TRBD1 is a possible D gene (6 bases). CDR3 size: 13 residues. Trimming removed 6 bases at V and 5 bases at J, with 13 bases between. CDR1 is LNHDA, CDR2 SQIVND, per germline (reference sequence). CDR3 sequence (DNA): TGTGCCAGTAGGGAACAGGGTGAATATGGCTACACCTTC. Residues: CASREQGEYGYTF.

The chain couples TRBV5-4 to TRBJ1-1; 9 nucleotides align to TRBD1. CDR3 length equals 14 residues. The V gene end was trimmed by 4 bases and the J gene end by 4 bases; junction bases not matched to a gene: 5. Germline V gene sequence: CDR1 SGHNT, CDR2 YYREEE (reference sequence). The CDR3 loop is CASSPGQGPTEAFF. CDR3 coding DNA: TGTGCCAGCAGCCCGGGACAGGGTCCCACTGAAGCTTTCTTT.

This sequence joins TRBV5-6 and TRBJ2-2; tentatively, D is TRBD1 (6 bases). Per germline, CDR1 SGHDT and CDR2 YYEEEE. The CDR3 consists of 16 residues. Trimming shortened V by 3 bases and J by 1 base, and 13 bases separated the two germline ends. The CDR3 here is CASSYVAGVNTGELFF. As DNA, the CDR3 is TGTGCCAGCAGCTACGTGGCAGGGGTGAACACCGGGGAGCTGTTTTTT.

The chain is built from TRBV6-1 and TRBJ2-3; D is possibly TRBD2 (6 bases). V lost 3 bases, J lost 4 bases, and 14 bases lay in between. Germline CDR1 and CDR2: MNHNS and SASEGT. CDR3 length: 15 residues. CDR3 sequence: CASSDGLANSDTQYF. Written as DNA, the CDR3 is TGTGCCAGCAGTGATGGGCTAGCGAATTCAGATACGCAGTATTTT.

The sample holds one count of this clone. The V and J genes are TRBV7-9 and TRBJ1-6; D ambiguous. Germline CDR1 reads SEHNR; CDR2 reads FQNEAQ (reference sequence). The V end was cut by 3 bases, the J end by 7 bases, with 10 bases between. CDR3 length: 14 amino acids. The chain's CDR3 is CASSFGTANSPLHF. The CDR3 DNA reads as TGTGCCAGCAGCTTCGGTACAGCCAATTCACCCCTCCACTTT.

The chain uses TRBV10-3 and TRBJ1-2, with no clear D. Trimming cost V 3 bases and J 6 bases, with 14 bases left between them. The CDR3 is made up of 14 amino acids. From germline, CDR1 is ENHRY and CDR2 SYGVKD. The CDR3 reads CAISENSPRNGYTF. CDR3 DNA: TGTGCCATCAGTGAAAACAGCCCAAGGAATGGCTACACCTTC.

The chain couples TRBV18 to TRBJ2-2; D possibly corresponds to TRBD2 (6 bases). Per the germline V gene, CDR1 is KGHSH and CDR2 is LQKENI. V shed 3 bases and J shed 9 bases, with 23 bases lying between them. The CDR3 length is 17 residues. CDR3 loop: CASSPERANDLWRELFF. DNA of the CDR3: TGTGCCAGCTCACCGGAGCGGGCAAACGATTTATGGAGGGAGCTGTTTTTT.

The chain is built from TRBV19 and TRBJ1-1, with D possibly being TRBD1 (6 bases). Deletions cut 4 bases from V and 6 bases from J, with 15 bases between. Germline values: CDR1 LNHDA, CDR2 SQIVND (reference sequence). This CDR3 contains 14 residues. CDR3 in DNA: TGTGCCAGTAGTAGAGATACAGGGTCCGCTGAAGCTTTCTTT. Amino acids: CASSRDTGSAEAFF.

The chain couples TRBV7-9 to TRBJ2-3, with 10 bases identical to TRBD2. V lost 4 bases, J lost 2 bases, and 12 bases stayed unmatched. Germline V gene data show CDR1 as SEHNR and CDR2 as FQNEAQ (reference sequence). This CDR3 has 18 residues. The CDR3 DNA follows: TGTGCCAGCAGCTCACCCGTTGAGCGGGGGGGCAACACAGATACGCAGTATTTT. It yields the protein CASSSPVERGGNTDTQYF.

This clone has a single count. The chain employs TRBV5-1 and TRBJ2-7; weak D call: TRBD1 (6 bases). V was cut by 4 bases and J by 4 bases, with 9 bases left in between. Germline CDR1 SGHRS, CDR2 YFSETQ. CDR3 length equals 12 residues. The CDR3 region is CASSPDRYEQYF. In nucleotides, the CDR3 is TGCGCCAGCAGCCCAGACAGGTACGAGCAGTACTTC.

V is TRBV4-2 and J is TRBJ2-3, with D perhaps matching TRBD1 (8 bases). This CDR3 contains 16 residues. Germline CDR1 LGHNA, CDR2 YNFKEQ. Deletions cut 1 base from V and 2 bases from J, with 13 bases between. The CDR3 DNA is TGTGCCAGCAGCCAAGGGGGGGGACAGGTCACAGATACGCAGTATTTT. It translates to CASSQGGGQVTDTQYF.

This clone was detected only once. The chain is built from TRBV19 and TRBJ1-2; tentatively, D is TRBD1 (6 bases). CDR3 length: 14 residues. Germline CDR1 and CDR2: LNHDA and SQIVND (reference sequence). Trimming removed 9 bases from V and 5 bases from J, with 19 bases in between. For the CDR3, the DNA is TGTGCCAGCGGGCCCCCCAGACAGGAGTATGGCTACACCTTC. It is translated as CASGPPRQEYGYTF.

The chain recombines TRBV20-1 with TRBJ2-1; possibly TRBD1 for D (6 bases). Trimming stripped 3 bases from V and 10 bases from J, with 19 bases between. The CDR3 has 14 amino acids. Germline CDR1 is DFQATT and CDR2 is SNEGSKA (reference sequence). CDR3 sequence reads: CSASEGTQRDEQFF. DNA of the CDR3: TGCAGTGCTAGTGAGGGGACACAGCGTGACGAGCAGTTCTTC.